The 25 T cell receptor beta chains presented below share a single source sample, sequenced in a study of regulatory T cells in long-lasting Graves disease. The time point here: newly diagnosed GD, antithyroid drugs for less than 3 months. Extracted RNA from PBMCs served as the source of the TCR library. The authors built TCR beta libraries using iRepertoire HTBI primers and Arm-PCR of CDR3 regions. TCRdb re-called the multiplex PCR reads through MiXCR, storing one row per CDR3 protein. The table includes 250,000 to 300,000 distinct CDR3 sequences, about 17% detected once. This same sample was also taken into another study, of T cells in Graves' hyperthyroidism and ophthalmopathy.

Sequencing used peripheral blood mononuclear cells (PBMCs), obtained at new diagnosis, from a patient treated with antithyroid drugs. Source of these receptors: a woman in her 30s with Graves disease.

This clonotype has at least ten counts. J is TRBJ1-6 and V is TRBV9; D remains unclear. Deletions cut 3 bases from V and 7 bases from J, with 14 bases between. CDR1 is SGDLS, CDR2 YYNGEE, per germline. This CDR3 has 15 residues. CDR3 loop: CASSETRAGNSPLHF. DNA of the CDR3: TGTGCCAGCAGCGAGACCCGGGCAGGCAATTCACCCCTCCACTTT.

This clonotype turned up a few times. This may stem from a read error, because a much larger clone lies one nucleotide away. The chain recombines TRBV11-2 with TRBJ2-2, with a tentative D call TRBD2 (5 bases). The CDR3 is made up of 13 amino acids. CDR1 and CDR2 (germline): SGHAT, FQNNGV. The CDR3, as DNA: TGTGCCAGCATGAGGGATCGGACCGGGAAGCTGTTTTTT. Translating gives CASMRDRTGKLFF.

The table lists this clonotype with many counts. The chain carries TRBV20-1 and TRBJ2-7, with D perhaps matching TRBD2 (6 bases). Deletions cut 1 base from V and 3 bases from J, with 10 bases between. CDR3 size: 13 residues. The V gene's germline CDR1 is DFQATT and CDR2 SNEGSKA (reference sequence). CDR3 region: CSARVGGIYEQYF. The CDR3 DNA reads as TGCAGTGCTAGAGTCGGGGGAATCTACGAGCAGTACTTC.

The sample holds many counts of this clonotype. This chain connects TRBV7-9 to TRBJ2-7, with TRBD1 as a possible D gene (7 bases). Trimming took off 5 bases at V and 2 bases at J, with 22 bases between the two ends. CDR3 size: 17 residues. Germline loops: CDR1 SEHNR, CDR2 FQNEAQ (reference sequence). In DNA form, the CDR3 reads TGTGCCAGCAGCCCCTCCAAGGGCAGGGGGGCGACCTACGAGCAGTACTTC. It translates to CASSPSKGRGATYEQYF.

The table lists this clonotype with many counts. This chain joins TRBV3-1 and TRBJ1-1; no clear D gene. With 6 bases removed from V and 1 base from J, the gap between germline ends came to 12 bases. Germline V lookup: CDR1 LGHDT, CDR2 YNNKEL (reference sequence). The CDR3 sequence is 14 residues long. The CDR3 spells CASRNTLRNTEAFF. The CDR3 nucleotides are TGTGCCAGCAGGAACACTCTGAGGAACACTGAAGCTTTCTTT.

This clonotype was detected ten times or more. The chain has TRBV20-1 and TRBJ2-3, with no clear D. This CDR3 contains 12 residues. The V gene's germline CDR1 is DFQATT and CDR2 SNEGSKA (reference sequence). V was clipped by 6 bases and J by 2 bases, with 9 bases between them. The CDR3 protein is CSAEAPTDTQYF. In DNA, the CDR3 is TGCAGTGCCGAGGCCCCCACAGATACGCAGTATTTT.

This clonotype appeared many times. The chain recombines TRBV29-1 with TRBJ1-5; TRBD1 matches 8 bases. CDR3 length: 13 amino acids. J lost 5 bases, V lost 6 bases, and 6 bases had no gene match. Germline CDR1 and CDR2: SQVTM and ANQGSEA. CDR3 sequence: CSVGQGTYQPQHF. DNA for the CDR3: TGCAGCGTCGGACAGGGCACTTATCAGCCCCAGCATTTT.

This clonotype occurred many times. The CDR3 DNA reads as TGTGCCAGCAGTCAAGACAGATACAATGAGCAGTTCTTC. It specifies CASSQDRYNEQFF. The V gene is TRBV6-1, the J gene TRBJ2-1, with TRBD1 as a possible D gene (5 bases). V dropped 5 bases and J dropped 4 bases, with 9 bases sitting between them. This CDR3 spans 13 amino acids. Germline V CDR1 and CDR2: MNHNS, SASEGT.

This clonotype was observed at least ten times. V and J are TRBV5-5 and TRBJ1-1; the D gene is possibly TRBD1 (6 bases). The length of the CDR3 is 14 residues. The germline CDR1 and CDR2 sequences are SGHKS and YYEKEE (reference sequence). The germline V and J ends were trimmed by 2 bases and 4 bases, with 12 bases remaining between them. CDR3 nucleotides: TGTGCCAGCAGCTTCTGGGGGGCCGGCACTGAAGCTTTCTTT. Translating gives CASSFWGAGTEAFF.

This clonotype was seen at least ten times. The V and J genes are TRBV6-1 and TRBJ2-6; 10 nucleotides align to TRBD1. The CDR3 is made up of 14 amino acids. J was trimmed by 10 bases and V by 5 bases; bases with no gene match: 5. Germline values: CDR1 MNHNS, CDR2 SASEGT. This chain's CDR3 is CASSLGTGVNVLTF. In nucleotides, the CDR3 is TGTGCCAGCAGTCTCGGGACAGGGGTGAACGTCCTGACTTTC.

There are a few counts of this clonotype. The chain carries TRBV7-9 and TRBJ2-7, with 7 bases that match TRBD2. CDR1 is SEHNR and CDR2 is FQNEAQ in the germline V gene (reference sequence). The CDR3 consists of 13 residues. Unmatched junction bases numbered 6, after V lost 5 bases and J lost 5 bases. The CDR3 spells CASSPQGGDEQYF. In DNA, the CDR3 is TGTGCCAGCAGCCCTCAGGGAGGGGACGAGCAGTACTTC.

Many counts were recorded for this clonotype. Written as DNA, the CDR3 is TGCGCCAGCAGCCAGGAGAACTCGGGACAGGGGAACTATGGCTACACCTTC. Translating it yields CASSQENSGQGNYGYTF. This sequence joins TRBV4-1 and TRBJ1-2; 10 positions match TRBD1. CDR1 MGHRA and CDR2 YSYEKL come from the germline V gene. The V segment lost 3 bases and the J segment 2 bases; nucleotides outside the gene matches: 9. The CDR3 length is 17 residues.

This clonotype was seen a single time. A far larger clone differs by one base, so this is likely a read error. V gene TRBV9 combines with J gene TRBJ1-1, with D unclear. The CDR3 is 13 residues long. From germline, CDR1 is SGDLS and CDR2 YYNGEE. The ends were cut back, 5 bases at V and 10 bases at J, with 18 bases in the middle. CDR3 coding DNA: TGTGCCAGCAGTGAAGCGCCGGCGAGTAGAGCTTTCTTT. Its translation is CASSEAPASRAFF.

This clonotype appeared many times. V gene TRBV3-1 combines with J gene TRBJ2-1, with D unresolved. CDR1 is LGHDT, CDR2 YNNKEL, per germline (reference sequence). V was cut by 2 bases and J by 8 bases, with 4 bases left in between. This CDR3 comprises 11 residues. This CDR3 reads CASSQIDEQFF. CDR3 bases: TGTGCCAGCAGCCAAATAGATGAGCAGTTCTTC.

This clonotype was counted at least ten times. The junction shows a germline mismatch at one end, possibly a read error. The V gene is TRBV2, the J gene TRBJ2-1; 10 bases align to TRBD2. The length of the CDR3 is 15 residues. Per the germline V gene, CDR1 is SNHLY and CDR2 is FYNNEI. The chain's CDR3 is CASREAGGPNNEQFF. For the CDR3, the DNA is TGTGCCAGCAGGGAAGCGGGGGGGCCCAACAATGAGCAGTTCTTC.

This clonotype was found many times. The CDR3 sequence: CSAPDRAYGYTF. CDR3 coding DNA: TGCAGTGCTCCGGACAGGGCCTATGGCTACACCTTC. The chain has TRBV20-1 and TRBJ1-2; 8 bases are shared with TRBD1. This CDR3 spans 12 amino acids. The germline V gene has CDR1 DFQATT and CDR2 SNEGSKA (reference sequence). The J segment lost 4 bases and the V segment lost 5 bases, leaving 3 bases of the junction unmatched.

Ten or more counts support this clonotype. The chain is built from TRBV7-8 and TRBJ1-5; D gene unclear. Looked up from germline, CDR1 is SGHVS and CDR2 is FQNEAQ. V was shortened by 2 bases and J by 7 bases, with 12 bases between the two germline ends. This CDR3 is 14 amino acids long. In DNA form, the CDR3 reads TGTGCCAGCAGCTTAACCGACTCGGGGCAGCCCCAGCATTTT. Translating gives CASSLTDSGQPQHF. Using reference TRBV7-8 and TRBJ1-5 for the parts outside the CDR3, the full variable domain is GAGVSQSPRYKVAKRGQDVALRCDPISGHVSLFWYQQALGQGPEFLTYFQNEAQLDKSGLPSDRFFAERPEGSVSTLKIQRTQQEDSAVYLCASSLTDSGQPQHFGDGTRLSIL.

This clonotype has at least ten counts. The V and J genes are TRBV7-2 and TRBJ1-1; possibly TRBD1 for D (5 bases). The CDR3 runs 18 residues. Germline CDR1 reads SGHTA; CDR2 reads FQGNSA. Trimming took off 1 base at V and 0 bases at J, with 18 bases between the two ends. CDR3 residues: CASSLVTPGRNMNTEAFF. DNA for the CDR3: TGTGCCAGCAGCTTAGTAACTCCGGGACGGAATATGAACACTGAAGCTTTCTTT.

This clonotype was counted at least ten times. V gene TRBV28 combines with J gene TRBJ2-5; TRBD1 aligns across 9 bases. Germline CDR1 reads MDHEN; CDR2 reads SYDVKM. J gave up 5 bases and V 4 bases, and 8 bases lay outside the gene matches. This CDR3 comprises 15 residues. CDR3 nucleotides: TGTGCCAGCAGTTCGGCGACAGGGGGTTTGGAGACCCAGTACTTC. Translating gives CASSSATGGLETQYF.

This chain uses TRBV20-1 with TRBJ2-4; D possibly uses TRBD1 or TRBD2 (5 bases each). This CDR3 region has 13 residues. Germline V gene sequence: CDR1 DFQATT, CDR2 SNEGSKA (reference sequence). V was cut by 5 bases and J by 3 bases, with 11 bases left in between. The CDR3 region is CSAPERGKNIQYF. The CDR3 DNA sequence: TGCAGTGCTCCGGAGAGGGGCAAAAACATTCAGTACTTC.

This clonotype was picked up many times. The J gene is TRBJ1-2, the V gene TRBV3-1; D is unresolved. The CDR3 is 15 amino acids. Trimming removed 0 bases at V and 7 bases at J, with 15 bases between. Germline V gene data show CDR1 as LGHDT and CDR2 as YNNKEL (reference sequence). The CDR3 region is CASSQDSARNLGYTF. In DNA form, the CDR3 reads TGTGCCAGCAGCCAAGATTCAGCCAGGAACCTTGGCTACACCTTC.

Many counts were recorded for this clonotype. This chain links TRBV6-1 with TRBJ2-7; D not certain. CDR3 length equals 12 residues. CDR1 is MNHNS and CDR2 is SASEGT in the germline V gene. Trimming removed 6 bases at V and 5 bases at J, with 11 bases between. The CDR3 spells CASSPSLHEQYF. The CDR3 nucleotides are TGTGCCAGCAGCCCGAGTCTCCACGAGCAGTACTTC.

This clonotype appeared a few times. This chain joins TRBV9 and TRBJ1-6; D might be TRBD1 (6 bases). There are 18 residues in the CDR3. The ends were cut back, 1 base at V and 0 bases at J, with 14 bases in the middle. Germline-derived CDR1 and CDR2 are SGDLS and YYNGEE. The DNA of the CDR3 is TGTGCCAGCAGCGTAAGGGACACGGTTAGCTCCTATAATTCACCCCTCCACTTT. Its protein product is CASSVRDTVSSYNSPLHF.

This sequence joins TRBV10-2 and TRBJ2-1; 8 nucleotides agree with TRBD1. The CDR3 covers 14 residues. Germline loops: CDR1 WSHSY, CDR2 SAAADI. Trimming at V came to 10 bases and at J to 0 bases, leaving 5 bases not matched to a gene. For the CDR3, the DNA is TGCGCCATACAGGGGGTCGGCTCCTACAATGAGCAGTTCTTC. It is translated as CAIQGVGSYNEQFF.

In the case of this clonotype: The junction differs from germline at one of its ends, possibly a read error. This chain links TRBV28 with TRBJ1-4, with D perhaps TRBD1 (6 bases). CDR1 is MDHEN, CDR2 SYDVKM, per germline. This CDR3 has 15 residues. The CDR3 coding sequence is TGTACCAGCTCACCAGACAGGCGGCCTAATGAAAAACTGTCTTTT. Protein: CTSSPDRRPNEKLSF.